The rows below give T cell receptor beta chains drawn from one sample of a study of neoadjuvant anti-PD-1 for oral cavity cancer. Produced via immunoSEQ multiplex PCR; TCRdb's table is partial and in-frame only. The table records approximately 7,800 clones, 50% to 75% of them present only once. Source: tumor tissue, taken before nivolumab (anti-PD-1) treatment. These receptors originate from a person between 35 and 79 years old with oral cavity squamous cell carcinoma. Both conserved end residues are part of each CDR3. A D gene is named only where the DNA matches it firmly. Not every row has a clone size; where given, it reads once, few, many or a size class.

size	V	J	D	DNA	CDR3
.	TRBV6-6	TRBJ2-7	TRBD2	TGTGCCAGCAGTCCAGGACTAGTCTACGAGCAGTACTTC	CASSPGLVYEQYF
.	TRBV7-8	TRBJ1-5	TRBD1	TGTGCCAGCAGCTTAGTAGCAGGGGGCTATAGGCAGCCCCAGCATTTT	CASSLVAGGYRQPQHF
few	TRBV6-1	TRBJ1-2	TRBD1	TGTGCCAGCAGTGCCCCGGACAGGGTCATCAATGGCTACACCTTC	CASSAPDRVINGYTF
.	TRBV5-1	TRBJ2-7	TRBD1	TGCGCCAGCAGCGAGACAGGGGGCTGGGAGCAGTACTTC	CASSETGGWEQYF
once	TRBV19	TRBJ1-1	TRBD1	TGTGCCAGTAGTACGACAGGGTTTGGAGGGAACACTGAAGCTTTCTTT	CASSTTGFGGNTEAFF
large	TRBV7-9	TRBJ1-6	.	TGTGCCAGCAGCTTCCCGGGACACGCGTATAATTCACCCCTCCACTTT	CASSFPGHAYNSPLHF
.	TRBV19	TRBJ2-2	TRBD2	TGTGCTGTTAAGAGGGCGGGAGTCGTAACCGGGGAGCTGTTTTTT	CAVKRAGVVTGELFF
.	TRBV7-9	TRBJ1-2	TRBD1	TGTGCGAGTAGGGGGCTGAGCTATGGCTACACCTTC	CASRGLSYGYTF
few	TRBV7-9	TRBJ2-7	.	TGTGCCAGCAGCCCCGGGCTAGCTAGGGGCGAGCAGTACTTC	CASSPGLARGEQYF
.	TRBV27	TRBJ2-1	.	TGTGCCAGCAGTTTCAGTAGTCCCTACAATGAGCAGTTCTTC	CASSFSSPYNEQFF
.	TRBV7-8	TRBJ2-7	TRBD2	TGTGCCAGCAGCTTAGCGGTCGCTAGCGGGGCATACGAGCAGTACTTC	CASSLAVASGAYEQYF
.	TRBV27	TRBJ2-1	.	TGTGCCAGCAGTCTAACGGTCGGACTGACGGGCAATGAGCAGTTCTTC	CASSLTVGLTGNEQFF
.	TRBV5-4	TRBJ2-2	TRBD2	TGTGCCAGCAGCACCATAGCGGGAATCGCCGGGGAGCTGTTTTTT	CASSTIAGIAGELFF
.	TRBV7-9	TRBJ2-7	.	TGTGCCAGCAGCTTAGGGGGGAACCGCTACGAGCAGTACTTC	CASSLGGNRYEQYF
.	TRBV28	TRBJ2-7	.	TGTGCCAGCAGGATCACGAGCGGGCGGTCCTACGAGCAGTACTTC	CASRITSGRSYEQYF
few	TRBV28	TRBJ1-5	.	TGTGCCAGCAGTTTGAGGCCGACGTCCTTCCAGCCCCAGCATTTT	CASSLRPTSFQPQHF
.	TRBV20-1	TRBJ1-4	.	TGCAGTGCTAGAGAGACTGAAAAACTGTTTTTT	CSARETEKLFF
few	TRBV2	TRBJ1-6	TRBD1	TGTGCCAGCAGTGTAGGGACAGGGGATTCTCCACCCCTCCACTTT	CASSVGTGDSPPLHF
.	TRBV18	TRBJ2-7	TRBD1	TGTGCCAGCTCTCAAGACAGGGGGCACCCCTACGAGCAGTACTTC	CASSQDRGHPYEQYF
.	TRBV27	TRBJ1-5	TRBD1	TGTGCCAGCAGTTTATCGAGGGGACAGGGTCATCAGCCCCAGCATTTT	CASSLSRGQGHQPQHF
.	TRBV5-1	TRBJ2-1	.	TGCGCCAGCAGCTTGGGACAAAGGGACAATGAGCAGTTCTTC	CASSLGQRDNEQFF
few	TRBV5-4	TRBJ2-1	TRBD1	TGTGCCAGCAGCTCCGGACAGGGTGGTAATGAGCAGTTCTTC	CASSSGQGGNEQFF
.	TRBV7-9	TRBJ2-5	.	TGTGCCAGCAGTCTCTGGGGCAGGGGAGAGACCCAGTACTTC	CASSLWGRGETQYF
.	TRBV5-5	TRBJ2-6	.	TGTGCCAGCACCGTTCTGGCTCCTACTTCTGGGGCCAACGTCCTGACTTTC	CASTVLAPTSGANVLTF
few	TRBV7-2	TRBJ1-5	.	TGTGCCAGCACGTACTGGGGCAGGGGCGATAATCAGCCCCAGCATTTT	CASTYWGRGDNQPQHF
few	TRBV5-6	TRBJ2-5	.	TGTGCCAGCAGCCCCGGGCACCAAGAGACCCAGTACTTC	CASSPGHQETQYF
.	TRBV29-1	TRBJ1-5	.	TGCAGCGTTTCCGTTGGGCAGGGAAGGAATCAGCCCCAGCATTTT	CSVSVGQGRNQPQHF
once	TRBV9	TRBJ1-2	.	TGTGCCAGCAGCGTCGACAGGTTAGGAAACACCTTC	CASSVDRLGNTF
.	TRBV29-1	TRBJ2-5	.	TGCAGCGTTGTGAGGGTGGGGGAGACCCAGTACTTC	CSVVRVGETQYF
.	TRBV7-9	TRBJ1-6	.	TGTGCCAGCGGGGCTGTGCAGGGCAATTCACCCCTCCACTTT	CASGAVQGNSPLHF
.	TRBV18	TRBJ2-7	TRBD1	TGTGCCAGCTCACCTGCGACCGGGACAGCCTCCTACGAGCAGTACTTC	CASSPATGTASYEQYF
few	TRBV7-2	TRBJ1-2	.	TGTGCCAGCAGCCTAGACAGGATTAACTATGGCTACACCTTC	CASSLDRINYGYTF
.	TRBV5-4	TRBJ1-1	.	TGTGCCAGCCGTGAGATAGACATGAACACTGAAGCTTTCTTT	CASREIDMNTEAFF
.	TRBV7-9	TRBJ2-1	.	TGTGCCAGCAACTACAATGAGCAGTTCTTC	CASNYNEQFF
few	TRBV27	TRBJ2-7	.	TGTGCCAGCAGTTTGACGGCGAGCTCCTACGAGCAGTACTTC	CASSLTASSYEQYF
.	TRBV9	TRBJ2-3	TRBD2	TGTGCCAGCAGCGTAGCTACTATTAGGCTAGCGGGAGGGCCCACGGATACGCAGTATTTT	CASSVATIRLAGGPTDTQYF
few	TRBV27	TRBJ1-2	TRBD1	TGTGCCAGCAGTCCGGGACAGTCCTATGGCTACACCTTC	CASSPGQSYGYTF
.	TRBV28	TRBJ2-2	.	TGTGCCAGCAGTGACAGAGCTAACACCGGGGAGCTGTTTTTT	CASSDRANTGELFF
.	TRBV11-3	TRBJ2-1	TRBD2	TGTGCCAGCAGCTCGGGACTAGCGGGAGGCGGCAATGAGCAGTTCTTC	CASSSGLAGGGNEQFF
.	TRBV5-1	TRBJ2-7	.	TGCGCCAGCAGCTTGTTCGGGGACGAGCAGTACTTC	CASSLFGDEQYF
.	TRBV5-5	TRBJ1-6	.	TGTGCCAGCAGCTCGGACCAACGGTCCTATAATTCACCCCTCCACTTT	CASSSDQRSYNSPLHF
.	TRBV5-6	TRBJ2-5	.	TGTGCCAGCAGCTTGCAGGTTATGGAGACCCAGTACTTC	CASSLQVMETQYF
.	TRBV2	TRBJ1-1	.	TGTGCCAGCAGTCCCCGGGGAGGAGCTTTCTTT	CASSPRGGAFF